The sequence of this T cell receptor beta chain was determined in a study of molecular identifiers for immune sequencing clone quantification (dated by TCRdb to 2016 to 2019). With regard to the full study: For a replicate experiment, RNA from roughly 18,000 or 92,000 naive CD8 T cells was divided into five aliquots, and four of the five aliquots were sequenced. The study was a methods study using CD8 T cells to benchmark molecular-identifier clustering-based TCR repertoire sequencing (MIDCIRS) and TCR RNA copy counting. The paper's findings and limits, for the study overall: Spiked-in Jurkat TCR RNA equivalent to a single cell was reported to be detectable even among 750,000 to 1,000,000 naive CD8 T cells. Highly expanded clone sizes could be underestimated because identical TCR molecules may share a barcode. Modeling indicated about 3.1 TCR RNA copies recovered per cell, compared with roughly 9.7 by digital PCR, which implies a capture efficiency of 25% to 35%. Without barcode sub-clustering, chimeric consensus sequences inflated TCR diversity; chimeras reached as high as 47%. In CMV-specific effector cells, over 99% of molecules were held by clones above 20 RNA copies, whereas under 1% of molecules were held by such clones in naive cells. Spiked-in Jurkat TCR RNA (about ten copies' worth), which is not part of the donor repertoire, was contained in the naive libraries.

This clonotype came up many times. No antigen is known for it. Base quality data are lacking; no much larger clone is found one base away. Library prep was done by PCR. The instrument was a NextSeq 500. Bulk TCR libraries were generated as previously described, with the TCR primers listed in Table S5 used. The Qiagen AllPrep DNA/RNA kit was used to purify total RNA. Before analysis, reads from multiple sequencing runs of one library were combined. On the study's bioinformatics: Reads were retained only if the reads had an exact TCR constant sequence, and the retained reads were trimmed to 150 nt and grouped according to their 12-nt molecular barcodes. Within each barcode group, reads were sub-clustered at a 15% Levenshtein threshold, and quality-weighted consensus sequences were built per RNA molecule. Non-functional sequences were filtered out, along with any lower-count sequence sitting one edit away from another sequence. On the basis of fitting two negative binomial distributions, barcode sub-clusters with fewer than 20% of the maximum read count were discarded. TCRdb handled the public reads itself, with Q25 trimming in fastp and clone calling in MiXCR, and kept productive beta chains. Every distinct CDR3 protein forms one entry, paired with its most common genes and DNA. The authors' filters were not applied to this entry. In this sample the table shows about 330,000 distinct CDR3 sequences, 24% of which occur a single time. 0.65% to 0.95% of the sample is held by the ten biggest clonotypes.

Libraries of naive CD8 T cells were generated from about 21,000 to 970,000 sorted cells, with 10%, 30% or 50% of the purified RNA used. Naive CD8 T cells were FACS-sorted as CD8+CD4-CCR7+CD45RA+ on a BD FACSAria II into RLT Plus buffer. Detection sensitivity was tested by spiking Jurkat RNA equal to roughly ten TCR copies' worth into samples containing roughly 19,000-1,000,000 naive CD8 T cells. Enrichment of CD8 T cells was done with RosetteSep CD8+ T Cell Enrichment Cocktail plus Ficoll-Paque, and ACK red cell lysis came afterward. This receptor was identified in a human donor in good health. Some libraries in this study had Jurkat cell RNA spiked in. The sample comprised naive CD8+ T cells from blood, with Jurkat cell RNA spiked in. Taken with the paper, the label for cell subset or site translates to: FACS-sorted CD8+CD4-CCR7+CD45RA+ naive T cells.

DNA sequence: TGTGCCAGTAGTTCAACAACGGGGGCTCGCACCGGGGAGCTGTTTTTT. It codes for CASSSTTGARTGELFF. The rearranged segments are TRBV19 and TRBJ2-2; the D gene is tentatively TRBD1 or TRBD2, each matching 6 bases. V is clipped by 5 bases and J by 4 bases, and the sequence between their germline boundaries is 17 bases long. The CDR3 goes from the cysteine to the phenylalanine over 16 residues. The sequence is cut down to CDR3 DNA, 48 bases in frame from base 1. In the germline V gene (reference sequence), CDR1 corresponds to LNHDA and CDR2 to SQIVND.